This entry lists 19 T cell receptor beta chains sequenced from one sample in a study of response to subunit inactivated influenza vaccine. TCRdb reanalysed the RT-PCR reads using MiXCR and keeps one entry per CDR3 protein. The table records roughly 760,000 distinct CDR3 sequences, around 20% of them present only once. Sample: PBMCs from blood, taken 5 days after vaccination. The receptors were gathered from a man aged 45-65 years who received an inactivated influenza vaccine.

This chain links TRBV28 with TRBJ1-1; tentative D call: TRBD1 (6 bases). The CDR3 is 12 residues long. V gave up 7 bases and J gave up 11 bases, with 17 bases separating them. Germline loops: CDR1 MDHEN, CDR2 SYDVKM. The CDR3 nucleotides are TGTGCCAGCACTCCCGACAGGCTCTTCGCTTTCTTT. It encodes CASTPDRLFAFF. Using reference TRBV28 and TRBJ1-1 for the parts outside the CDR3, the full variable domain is DVKVTQSSRYLVKRTGEKVFLECVQDMDHENMFWYRQDPGLGLRLIYFSYDVKMKEKGDIPEGYSVSREKKERFSLILESASTNQTSMYLCASTPDRLFAFFGQGTRLTVV.

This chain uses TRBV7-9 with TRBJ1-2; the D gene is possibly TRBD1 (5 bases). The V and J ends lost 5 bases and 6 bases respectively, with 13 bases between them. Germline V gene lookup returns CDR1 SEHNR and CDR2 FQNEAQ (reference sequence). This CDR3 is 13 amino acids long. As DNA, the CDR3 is TGTGCCAGCAGCCTTCGGGGGGGAGATGGCTACACCTTC. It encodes CASSLRGGDGYTF.

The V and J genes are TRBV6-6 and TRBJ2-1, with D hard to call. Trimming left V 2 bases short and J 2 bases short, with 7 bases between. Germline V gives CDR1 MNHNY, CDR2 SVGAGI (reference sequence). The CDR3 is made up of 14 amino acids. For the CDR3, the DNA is TGTGCCAGCAGTTACGAACAGCCCTACAATGAGCAGTTCTTC. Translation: CASSYEQPYNEQFF.

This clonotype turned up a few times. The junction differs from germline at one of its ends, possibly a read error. This chain's CDR3 is CSVRDVGGNSYNEQFF. The CDR3 nucleotides read TGCAGTGTTAGAGATGTGGGGGGAAACTCCTACAATGAGCAGTTCTTC. The chain joins TRBV20-1 to TRBJ2-1, with D possibly matching TRBD2 (6 bases). CDR3 length: 16 residues. Germline V gives CDR1 DFQATT, CDR2 SNEGSKA (reference sequence).

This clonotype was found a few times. The CDR3 is CAISSGTSRSYEQYF. In DNA, the CDR3 is TGTGCCATCAGCTCCGGGACCTCTCGCTCCTACGAGCAGTACTTC. This chain joins TRBV10-3 and TRBJ2-7; D might be TRBD1 or TRBD2, each matching 5 bases. This CDR3 contains 15 residues. The germline CDR1 and CDR2 sequences are ENHRY and SYGVKD. Trimming took off 6 bases at V and 0 bases at J, with 15 bases between the two ends.

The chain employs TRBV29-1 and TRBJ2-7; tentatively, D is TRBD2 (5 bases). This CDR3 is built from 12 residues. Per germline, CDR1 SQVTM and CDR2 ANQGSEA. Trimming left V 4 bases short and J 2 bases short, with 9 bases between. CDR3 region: CSVATGAYEQYF. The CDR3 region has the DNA TGCAGCGTTGCTACCGGGGCCTACGAGCAGTACTTC.

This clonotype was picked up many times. Here the CDR3 DNA reads TGCGCCAGCAGTCAATCGACAGGGGGGAGCAATCAGCCCCAGCATTTT. Amino acid sequence: CASSQSTGGSNQPQHF. The chain carries TRBV23-1 and TRBJ1-5; TRBD1 matches 9 bases. TRBV23-1 qualifies as an ORF whose function is uncertain. V gave up 0 bases and J gave up 1 base; unmatched junction bases: 1. The CDR3 sequence is 16 residues long.

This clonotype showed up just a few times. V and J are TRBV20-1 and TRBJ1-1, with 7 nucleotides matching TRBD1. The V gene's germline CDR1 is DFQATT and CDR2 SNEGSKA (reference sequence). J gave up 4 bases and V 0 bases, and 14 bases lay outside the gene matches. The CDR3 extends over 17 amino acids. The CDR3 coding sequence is TGCAGTGCTAGAGATGTAGGGGGCGCAGGGTGGTTCACTGAAGCTTTCTTT. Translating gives CSARDVGGAGWFTEAFF.

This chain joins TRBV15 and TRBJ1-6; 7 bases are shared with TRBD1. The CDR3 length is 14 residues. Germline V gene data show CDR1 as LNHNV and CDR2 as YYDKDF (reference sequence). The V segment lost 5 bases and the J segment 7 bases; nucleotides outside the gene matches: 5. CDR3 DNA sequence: TGTGCCACCAGCCGACAGGGCAGCAATTCACCCCTCCACTTT. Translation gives CATSRQGSNSPLHF.

CDR3 in amino acids: CASTRTGDYEQYF. The CDR3 DNA sequence: TGTGCCAGCACTCGGACAGGGGACTACGAGCAGTACTTC. The chain links TRBV12-3 or TRBV12-4 to TRBJ2-7, with 9 bases aligning to TRBD1. The CDR3 runs to 13 residues. The J segment lost 3 bases and the V segment lost 7 bases, leaving 4 bases of the junction unmatched.

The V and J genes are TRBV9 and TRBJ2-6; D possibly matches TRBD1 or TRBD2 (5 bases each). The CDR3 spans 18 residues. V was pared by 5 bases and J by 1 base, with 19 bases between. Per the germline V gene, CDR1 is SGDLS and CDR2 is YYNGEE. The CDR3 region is CASSRWGKEGSGANVLTF. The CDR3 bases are TGTGCCAGCAGTCGCTGGGGGAAAGAAGGATCTGGGGCCAACGTCCTGACTTTC.

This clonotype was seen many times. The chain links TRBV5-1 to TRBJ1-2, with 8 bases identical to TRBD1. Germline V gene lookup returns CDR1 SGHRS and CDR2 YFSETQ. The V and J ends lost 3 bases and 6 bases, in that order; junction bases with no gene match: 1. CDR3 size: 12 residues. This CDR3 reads CASSSTGDGYTF. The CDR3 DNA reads TGCGCCAGCAGCTCGACAGGGGATGGCTACACCTTC.

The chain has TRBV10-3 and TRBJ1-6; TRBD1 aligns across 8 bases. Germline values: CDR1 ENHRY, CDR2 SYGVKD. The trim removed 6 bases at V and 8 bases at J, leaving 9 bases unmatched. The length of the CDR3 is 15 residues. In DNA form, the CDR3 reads TGTGCCATCAGGGAACAGGGGGTGGGAGATTCACCCCTCCACTTT. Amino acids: CAIREQGVGDSPLHF.

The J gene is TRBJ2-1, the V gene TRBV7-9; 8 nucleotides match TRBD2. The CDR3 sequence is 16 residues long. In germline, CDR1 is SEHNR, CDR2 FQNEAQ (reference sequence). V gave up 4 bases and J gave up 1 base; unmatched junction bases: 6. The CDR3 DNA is TGTGCCAGCAGCTCCGGGAGGGGCAGATCCTACAATGAGCAGTTCTTC. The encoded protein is CASSSGRGRSYNEQFF.

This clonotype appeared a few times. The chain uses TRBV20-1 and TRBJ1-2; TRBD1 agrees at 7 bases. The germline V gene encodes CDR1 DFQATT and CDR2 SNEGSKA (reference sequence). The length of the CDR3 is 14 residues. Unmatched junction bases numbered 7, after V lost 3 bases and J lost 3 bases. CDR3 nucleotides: TGCAGTGCTAGCCCCAGGGGGGCTGACTATGGCTACACCTTC. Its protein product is CSASPRGADYGYTF.

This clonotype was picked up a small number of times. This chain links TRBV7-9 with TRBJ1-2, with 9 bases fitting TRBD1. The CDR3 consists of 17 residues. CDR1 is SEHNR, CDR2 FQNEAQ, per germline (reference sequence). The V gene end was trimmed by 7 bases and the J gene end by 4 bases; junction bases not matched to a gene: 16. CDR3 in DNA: TGTGCCAGCACCCTCAGGACAGGGGCAAAGGGTAGCTATGGCTACACCTTC. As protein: CASTLRTGAKGSYGYTF.

In DNA form, the CDR3 reads TGCGCCAGCAGCCCCAGGGTGATGCGGGGGGGCGTGAATACGCAGTATTTT. Its protein product is CASSPRVMRGGVNTQYF. This chain links TRBV5-1 with TRBJ2-3; 9 positions match TRBD2. J lost 7 bases, V lost 4 bases, and 16 bases had no gene match. The CDR3 is made up of 17 amino acids. From germline, CDR1 is SGHRS and CDR2 YFSETQ.

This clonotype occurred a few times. The CDR3 loop reads CASSQGIGGRATGELFF. In DNA, the CDR3 is TGCGCCAGCAGCCAAGGAATCGGGGGGAGGGCCACCGGGGAGCTGTTTTTT. This chain uses TRBV4-3 with TRBJ2-2; 7 bases line up with TRBD2. V was clipped by 1 base and J by 4 bases; unmatched bases: 9. The CDR3 totals 17 residues. Per the germline V gene, CDR1 is LGHNA and CDR2 is YSLEER.

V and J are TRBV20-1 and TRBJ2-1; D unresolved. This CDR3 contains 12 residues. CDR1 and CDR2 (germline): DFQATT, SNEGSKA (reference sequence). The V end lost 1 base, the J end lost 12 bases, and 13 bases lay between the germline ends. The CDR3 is CSARVEGLGQFF. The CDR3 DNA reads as TGCAGTGCTAGAGTAGAAGGGCTTGGGCAGTTCTTC.